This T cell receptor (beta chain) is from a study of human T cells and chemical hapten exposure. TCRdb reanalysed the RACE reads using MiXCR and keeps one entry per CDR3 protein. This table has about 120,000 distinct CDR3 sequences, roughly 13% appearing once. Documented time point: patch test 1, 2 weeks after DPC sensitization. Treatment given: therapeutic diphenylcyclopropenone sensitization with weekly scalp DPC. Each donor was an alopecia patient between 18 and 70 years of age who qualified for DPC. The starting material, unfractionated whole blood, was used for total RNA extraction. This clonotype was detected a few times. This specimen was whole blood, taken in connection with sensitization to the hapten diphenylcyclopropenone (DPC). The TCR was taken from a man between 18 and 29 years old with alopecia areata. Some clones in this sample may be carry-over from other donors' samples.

CDR3 residues: CASSLGSPSGNTIYF. DNA for the CDR3: TGTGCCAGCAGCTTAGGATCCCCCTCTGGAAACACCATATATTTT. This chain uses TRBV7-6 with TRBJ1-3, with D unresolved. Deletions cut 1 base from V and 0 bases from J, with 7 bases between. The CDR3 is 15 residues long. Germline lookup yields CDR1 SGHVS and CDR2 FNYEAQ.